The 26 T cell receptor beta chains below all came from one sample that was sequenced in a study of blood T cells in healthy people across ages. Using a J-beta primer mix together with a sample-barcoded 5' primer, a second PCR was run for about 6 to 12 cycles. TCRdb used MiXCR to reprocess the 5' RACE reads, holding one entry per CDR3 protein. This table holds about 1.4 million distinct CDR3 sequences, 55% to 75% found once. Sequenced material: blood. The source is a young man in good health.

The CDR3 region is CASSFGPQGQGGTGELFF. DNA of the CDR3: TGTGCCAGCAGCTTTGGGCCCCAAGGACAGGGGGGTACCGGGGAGCTGTTTTTT. The chain combines TRBV11-1 with TRBJ2-2; TRBD1 agrees at 10 bases. This CDR3 region has 18 residues. Trimming at V came to 3 bases and at J to 5 bases, leaving 12 bases not matched to a gene. Per germline, CDR1 SGHAT and CDR2 FQDESV (reference sequence).

The chain employs TRBV6-5 and TRBJ2-3, with 8 nucleotides matching TRBD1. The V and J ends lost 2 bases and 6 bases, in that order; junction bases with no gene match: 7. Germline V gene data show CDR1 as MNHEY and CDR2 as SVGAGI. The CDR3 runs 15 residues. CDR3: CASSYGGQAADTQYF. For the CDR3, the DNA is TGTGCCAGCAGTTACGGGGGACAGGCTGCTGATACGCAGTATTTT.

The rearrangement links TRBV6-6 to TRBJ2-3; no firm D call. The CDR3 has 12 residues. CDR1 is MNHNY, CDR2 SVGAGI, per germline (reference sequence). Trimming pared 2 bases from V and 6 bases from J, leaving 6 bases between. This chain's CDR3 is CASSYDPDTQYF. CDR3 coding DNA: TGTGCCAGCAGTTACGATCCCGATACGCAGTATTTT.

This clonotype occurred a few times. The chain carries TRBV10-2 and TRBJ1-5; 9 nucleotides agree with TRBD1. V shed 8 bases, J shed 11 bases, and the junction held 10 bases outside the gene matches. Germline V CDR1 and CDR2: WSHSY, SAAADI. CDR3 length: 13 residues. This CDR3 reads CASRQTGGGSQHF. Here the CDR3 DNA reads TGCGCCAGCCGCCAGACAGGGGGGGGTTCCCAGCATTTT.

J is TRBJ2-1 and V is TRBV7-9; TRBD2 matches 8 bases. The CDR3 totals 15 residues. In germline, CDR1 is SEHNR, CDR2 FQNEAQ (reference sequence). Germline trimming cut 11 bases from V and 7 bases from J; bases unmatched to any gene: 16. This CDR3 reads CALEPLAGYGNEQFF. The CDR3 nucleotides read TGTGCCCTAGAACCTCTAGCGGGTTATGGGAATGAGCAGTTCTTC.

CDR3: CASSVRQGVEQYF. In nucleotides, the CDR3 is TGTGCCAGCAGTGTCAGACAGGGGGTCGAGCAGTACTTC. The chain has TRBV6-5 and TRBJ2-5; the match to TRBD1 covers 9 bases. The J call is doubtful: the DNA matches TRBJ2-7 better. CDR1 and CDR2 (germline): MNHEY, SVGAGI. The CDR3 has 13 residues.

On this clonotype: Since a much larger clone is just one base distant, this may be a read error. The V gene is TRBV12-3 or TRBV12-4, the J gene TRBJ1-2; D is unresolved. Deletions cut 11 bases from V and 2 bases from J, with 18 bases between. The CDR3 totals 14 residues. The CDR3 sequence: CAGNKLGLNYGYTF. The CDR3, as DNA: TGTGCCGGCAACAAATTGGGGTTGAACTATGGCTACACCTTC.

This clonotype appeared a few times. The rearrangement joins TRBV29-1 to TRBJ2-1; D is perhaps TRBD1 or TRBD2 (5 bases each). The CDR3 has 14 amino acids. Germline V CDR1 and CDR2: SQVTM, ANQGSEA. The V end was cut by 7 bases, the J end by 4 bases, with 17 bases between. This CDR3 reads CSARRGVPYNEQFF. CDR3 bases: TGCAGCGCCCGAAGGGGAGTTCCATACAATGAGCAGTTCTTC.

The genes are TRBV6-5 and TRBJ1-1; D gene unclear. CDR1 and CDR2 (germline): MNHEY, SVGAGI. The CDR3 has 16 amino acids. The V gene lost 0 bases and the J gene lost 5 bases, with 16 bases spanning the gap. CDR3 DNA sequence: TGTGCCAGCAGTTACTCGATGCCGGCCAGTGGGACTGAAGCTTTCTTT. Protein sequence: CASSYSMPASGTEAFF.

The chain links TRBV7-2 to TRBJ1-2; TRBD1 matches at 7 bases. V lost 5 bases, J lost 9 bases, and 15 bases stayed unmatched. The CDR3 has 15 amino acids. From germline, CDR1 is SGHTA and CDR2 FQGNSA. CDR3 DNA: TGTGCCAGCAGCGTACTAACAGGGGTTCCTTATCGCTACACCTTC. Protein product: CASSVLTGVPYRYTF.

In regard to this clonotype: Its ends do not fully match the called genes, so a read error is possible. J is TRBJ2-2 and V is TRBV2; TRBD2 aligns across 7 bases. The germline V gene has CDR1 SNHLY and CDR2 FYNNEI. This CDR3 has 12 residues. The CDR3 spells CASSESGGGLFF. The CDR3 nucleotides read TGTGCCAGCAGTGAATCTGGCGGGGGGCTGTTTTTT.

This clonotype was detected only a few times. The chain combines TRBV6-5 with TRBJ2-5, with 11 bases fitting TRBD2. Germline CDR1 is MNHEY and CDR2 is SVGAGI. This CDR3 has 15 amino acids. The ends lost 5 bases at V and 5 bases at J; junction bases unmatched: 7. DNA of the CDR3: TGTGCCAGCAGTACACTAGCGGGAGAGAAGGAGACCCAGTACTTC. Translated, it gives CASSTLAGEKETQYF.

This chain links TRBV6-6 with TRBJ2-7; 7 nucleotides line up with TRBD1. CDR3 length: 15 amino acids. Germline V CDR1 and CDR2: MNHNY, SVGAGI (reference sequence). The V segment lost 6 bases and the J segment 0 bases; nucleotides outside the gene matches: 8. Here the CDR3 reads CASRGTGTVSYEQYF. Written as DNA, the CDR3 is TGTGCCAGCAGGGGAACCGGGACAGTCTCCTACGAGCAGTACTTC.

The chain uses TRBV7-2 and TRBJ2-1; D unresolved. The CDR3 spans 14 residues. V shed 5 bases and J shed 3 bases, with 11 bases lying between them. Germline V gives CDR1 SGHTA, CDR2 FQGNSA. CDR3 amino acids: CASSQDVSYNEQFF. As DNA, the CDR3 is TGTGCCAGCAGCCAGGACGTAAGCTACAATGAGCAGTTCTTC.

This sequence joins TRBV12-3 or TRBV12-4 and TRBJ2-5; the D gene is possibly TRBD1 (5 bases). The length of the CDR3 is 12 residues. V lost 5 bases and J lost 11, with 15 bases in between. The CDR3 nucleotides are TGTGCCAGCAGTGTGGGGCGGATAGAGCAGTACTTC. Amino acids: CASSVGRIEQYF.

This clonotype was detected only a few times. The chain couples TRBV7-7 to TRBJ2-3; 9 bases fit TRBD1. This CDR3 region has 13 residues. Germline CDR1 reads SSHAT; CDR2 reads FNYEAQ (reference sequence). V lost 5 bases to trimming and J lost 6 bases; unmatched junction nucleotides: 3. CDR3 region: CASSPDRGDTQYF. The CDR3 nucleotides read TGTGCCAGCAGCCCGGACAGGGGCGATACGCAGTATTTT.

Concerning this clonotype itself: Its ends do not fully match the called genes, so a read error is possible. The chain uses TRBV6-1 and TRBJ1-5, with 7 nucleotides matching TRBD1. The CDR3 contains 16 residues. Germline V gives CDR1 MNHNS, CDR2 SASEGT. CDR3 DNA: TGTGCCAGCAGTGAATATGGGGACAGAATCTATCAGCCCGAGCATTTT. Translated: CASSEYGDRIYQPEHF.

V usage is TRBV27 and J usage is TRBJ2-7, with D maybe TRBD2 (6 bases). This CDR3 spans 16 amino acids. The V and J ends lost 0 bases and 0 bases respectively, with 12 bases between them. Germline lookup yields CDR1 MNHEY and CDR2 SMNVEV (reference sequence). The CDR3 nucleotides read TGTGCCAGCAGTTTATCGCGGGGCGCCTCCTCCTACGAGCAGTACTTC. Translated: CASSLSRGASSYEQYF.

The J gene is TRBJ2-1, the V gene TRBV4-1, with D perhaps matching TRBD2 (5 bases). This CDR3 has 16 amino acids. Germline-derived CDR1 and CDR2 are MGHRA and YSYEKL. Deletions cut 0 bases from V and 4 bases from J, with 13 bases between. The CDR3 nucleotides read TGCGCCAGCAGCCAAGATTGGCGGCGGGCTTACAATGAGCAGTTCTTC. It specifies CASSQDWRRAYNEQFF.

The rearrangement links TRBV14 to TRBJ2-4, with TRBD1 matching 9 bases. The J call could be wrong; TRBJ2-7 is a better fit for the DNA end. The CDR3 spans 17 residues. Germline loops: CDR1 SGHDN, CDR2 FVKESK. CDR3 loop: CASSQLLWDRDNYEQYF. The CDR3 nucleotides read TGTGCCAGCAGCCAACTGTTATGGGACAGGGACAACTACGAGCAGTACTTC.

V gene TRBV24-1 combines with J gene TRBJ1-2, with TRBD1 matching 8 bases. V lost 8 bases to trimming and J lost 8 bases; unmatched junction nucleotides: 9. Germline V gene lookup returns CDR1 KGHDR and CDR2 SFDVKD. The CDR3 is 13 amino acids. CDR3 nucleotide sequence: TGTGCCACCACAGAACGGGCAGGGGGCGGCTACACCTTC. As protein: CATTERAGGGYTF.

The chain links TRBV4-2 to TRBJ2-1; possible D gene TRBD1, 7 bases. Trimming removed 5 bases at V and 9 bases at J, with 20 bases between. From germline, CDR1 is LGHNA and CDR2 YNFKEQ. CDR3 length equals 15 residues. CDR3 in amino acids: CASSWRDSAPAEQFF. CDR3 in DNA: TGTGCCAGCAGCTGGCGGGACAGTGCCCCTGCTGAGCAGTTCTTC.

The rearrangement links TRBV29-1 to TRBJ2-7, with 8 bases identical to TRBD1. This CDR3 has 13 amino acids. Losses at the gene ends were 7 bases for V and 0 bases for J; bases not matched to a gene: 5. Germline assignment: CDR1 SQVTM and CDR2 ANQGSEA. The CDR3 DNA is TGCAGCGGGTCGACAGGGGCCTCCTACGAGCAGTACTTC. Translation gives CSGSTGASYEQYF.

The chain couples TRBV29-1 to TRBJ2-1, with 14 bases fitting TRBD2. J gave up 8 bases and V 5 bases, and 5 bases lay outside the gene matches. The CDR3 covers 14 residues. The germline gives CDR1 SQVTM, CDR2 ANQGSEA. CDR3 in amino acids: CSVQGLAGEYEQFF. The CDR3 nucleotides read TGCAGCGTTCAGGGACTAGCGGGAGAGTATGAGCAGTTCTTC.

This chain uses TRBV6-5 with TRBJ2-3; D is possibly TRBD2 (5 bases). The CDR3 has 12 amino acids. With 5 bases removed from V and 7 bases from J, the gap between germline ends came to 10 bases. The V gene's germline CDR1 is MNHEY and CDR2 SVGAGI. Here the CDR3 reads CASSPDFHTQYF. CDR3 bases: TGTGCCAGCAGTCCGGACTTCCATACGCAGTATTTT.

This clonotype was found a few times. The chain carries TRBV20-1 and TRBJ2-7, with D maybe TRBD2 (6 bases). Germline V CDR1 and CDR2: DFQATT, SNEGSKA (reference sequence). Trimming stripped 5 bases from V and 6 bases from J, with 17 bases between. This CDR3 region has 13 residues. The CDR3 reads CSAHILEGGEQYF. CDR3 DNA: TGCAGTGCTCATATTTTGGAGGGAGGCGAGCAGTACTTC.